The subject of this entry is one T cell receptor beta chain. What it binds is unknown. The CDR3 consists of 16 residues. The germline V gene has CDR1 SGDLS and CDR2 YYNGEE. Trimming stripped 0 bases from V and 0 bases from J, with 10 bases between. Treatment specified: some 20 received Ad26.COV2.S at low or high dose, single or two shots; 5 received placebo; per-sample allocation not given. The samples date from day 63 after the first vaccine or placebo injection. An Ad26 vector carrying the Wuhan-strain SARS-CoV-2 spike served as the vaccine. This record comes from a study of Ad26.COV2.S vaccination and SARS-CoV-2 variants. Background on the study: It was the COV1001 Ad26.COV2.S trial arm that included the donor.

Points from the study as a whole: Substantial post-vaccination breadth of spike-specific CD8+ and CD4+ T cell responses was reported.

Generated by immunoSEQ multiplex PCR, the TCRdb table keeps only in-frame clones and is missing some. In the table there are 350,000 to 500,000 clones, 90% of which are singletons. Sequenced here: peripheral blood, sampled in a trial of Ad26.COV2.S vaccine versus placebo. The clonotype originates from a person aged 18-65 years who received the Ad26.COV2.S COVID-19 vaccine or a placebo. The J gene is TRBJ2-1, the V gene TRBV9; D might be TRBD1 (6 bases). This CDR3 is CASSVGFRGSYNEQFF. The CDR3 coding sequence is TGTGCCAGCAGCGTAGGGTTCAGGGGCTCCTACAATGAGCAGTTCTTC.